The present TCR beta chain was sequenced within a study of T cells after yellow fever vaccination. The overall study: In the case of low-cell-number fractions, SMART-Seq v4 Ultra Low Input was used for preparation.

A universal primer site and UMIs were added as TCR cDNA was made by 5'RACE template switching. TCRdb processed the 5' RACE reads anew with MiXCR; each CDR3 protein has one entry. The sample holds around 100,000 distinct CDR3 sequences, roughly 5.2% seen once. The table lists this clonotype with many counts. Specimen: CD8+ T cells sorted from PBMCs, collected 10 days after the yellow fever booster vaccination. This receptor was taken from a young man who received the YFV17D yellow fever vaccine.

The CDR3 region is CATSEHRDGNQPQHF. The DNA for the CDR3 is TGTGCCACCAGCGAGCACCGGGACGGTAATCAGCCCCAGCATTTT. The chain employs TRBV15 and TRBJ1-5, with D possibly TRBD1 on 5 matching bases. This CDR3 is 15 amino acids long. V lost 5 bases, J lost 4 bases, and 15 bases lay in between. Germline assignment: CDR1 LNHNV and CDR2 YYDKDF (reference sequence). The full variable domain, rest sourced from reference TRBV15 and TRBJ1-5, is DAMVIQNPRYQVTQFGKPVTLSCSQTLNHNVMYWYQQKSSQAPKLLFHYYDKDFNNEADTPDNFQSRRPNTSFCFLDIRSPGLGDTAMYLCATSEHRDGNQPQHFGDGTRLSIL.